Each of the 23 T cell receptor beta chains below was sequenced from the same sample in a study of cytomegalovirus exposure and HLA in healthy donors. Sequencing used immunoSEQ multiplex PCR; TCRdb keeps in-frame clones, though not all of them. The table records about 130,000 clones, around 86% of them present only once. Sample: PBMCs. The receptors originated from a young woman in good health and CMV-seronegative.

The chain couples TRBV5-1 to TRBJ2-7, with 7 bases aligning to TRBD1. Trimming took 4 bases from V and 6 from J; bases not matched to a gene: 7. The CDR3 consists of 13 residues. CDR1 and CDR2 from the germline V gene are SGHRS and YFSETQ. This chain's CDR3 is CASSPRTGSEQYF. Written as DNA, the CDR3 is TGCGCCAGCAGCCCAAGGACAGGATCCGAGCAGTACTTC.

V usage is TRBV13 and J usage is TRBJ2-7, with 10 bases that match TRBD1. CDR1 PRHDT and CDR2 FYEKMQ come from the germline V gene (reference sequence). V lost 5 bases, J lost 4 bases, and 8 bases stayed unmatched. The CDR3 length is 15 residues. The CDR3 nucleotides read TGTGCCAGCAGCCACCACGACAGGGGGCTGTACGAGCAGTACTTC. Protein sequence: CASSHHDRGLYEQYF.

The rearrangement joins TRBV7-9 to TRBJ2-5, with 10 bases fitting TRBD2. Germline lookup yields CDR1 SEHNR and CDR2 FQNEAQ (reference sequence). With V trimmed by 5 bases and J by 7 bases, 16 bases remained unmatched. This CDR3 region has 17 residues. The CDR3 DNA is TGTGCCAGCAGCGCTGGGGGTACTAGCGGGACCCGGGTGACCCAGTACTTC. Translation: CASSAGGTSGTRVTQYF.

In its sample, this clone was seen once. The genes are TRBV29-1 and TRBJ2-3; D is perhaps TRBD2 (5 bases). Per the germline V gene, CDR1 is SQVTM and CDR2 is ANQGSEA. The germline V and J ends were trimmed by 0 bases and 6 bases, with 7 bases remaining between them. The CDR3 covers 12 residues. Here the CDR3 reads CSVEDWRDTQYF. The DNA for the CDR3 is TGCAGCGTTGAAGATTGGAGGGATACGCAGTATTTT.

The V gene is TRBV6-4, the J gene TRBJ1-2; TRBD1 aligns across 8 bases. The CDR3 has 14 amino acids. V was pared by 7 bases and J by 6 bases, with 10 bases of the junction left unmatched. CDR1 and CDR2 from the germline V gene are MRHNA and SNTAGT. Here the CDR3 DNA reads TGTGCCAGCAAAGGGACAGGCGGTCTTCATGGCTACACCTTC. This encodes CASKGTGGLHGYTF.

The chain joins TRBV15 to TRBJ2-1, with 9 bases matching TRBD2. CDR3 length: 17 residues. CDR1 is LNHNV and CDR2 is YYDKDF in the germline V gene (reference sequence). The trim removed 1 base at V and 4 bases at J, leaving 8 bases unmatched. CDR3 loop: CATSRGAGGPSYNEQFF. CDR3 in DNA: TGTGCCACCAGCAGAGGGGCGGGAGGGCCCTCGTACAATGAGCAGTTCTTC.

V usage is TRBV4-2 and J usage is TRBJ2-1; a weak D match, TRBD1 (6 bases). Germline-derived CDR1 and CDR2 are LGHNA and YNFKEQ. V dropped 5 bases and J dropped 0 bases, with 11 bases sitting between them. CDR3 length equals 15 residues. For the CDR3, the DNA is TGTGCCAGCAGCTCTACAGGGAGCTCCTACAATGAGCAGTTCTTC. Translation gives CASSSTGSSYNEQFF.

The table lists this clone with a count of one. The rearrangement links TRBV5-1 to TRBJ2-1; the D gene is possibly TRBD1 (6 bases). Trimming removed 0 bases from V and 0 bases from J, with 7 bases in between. The CDR3 runs 15 residues. The germline CDR1 and CDR2 sequences are SGHRS and YFSETQ. As DNA, the CDR3 is TGCGCCAGCAGCTTGGGACAGGTCTCCTACAATGAGCAGTTCTTC. It translates to CASSLGQVSYNEQFF.

The V and J genes are TRBV11-2 and TRBJ2-7; weak D call: TRBD1 (6 bases). The CDR3 covers 13 residues. V was trimmed by 6 bases and J by 4 bases, leaving 13 bases between them. CDR1 and CDR2 (germline): SGHAT, FQNNGV. CDR3 loop: CASRYRVGYEQYF. In DNA form, the CDR3 reads TGTGCCAGCAGGTACAGGGTTGGGTACGAGCAGTACTTC.

The rearrangement uses TRBV2 and TRBJ2-1; 9 bases match TRBD2. The CDR3 length is 14 residues. Trimming removed 8 bases from V and 1 base from J; junction bases left unmatched: 3. Germline CDR1 is SNHLY and CDR2 is FYNNEI. CDR3 sequence (DNA): TGTGCCAGCGAGGCGGGGGGGTCCTACAATGAGCAGTTCTTC. Its translation: CASEAGGSYNEQFF.

The CDR3 DNA is TGTGCCAGTAGTATAGGTCCAGGGACAGCCTACGAGCAGTACTTC. This encodes CASSIGPGTAYEQYF. The V gene is TRBV19, the J gene TRBJ2-7, with TRBD1 identical over 7 bases. The trim removed 1 base at V and 2 bases at J, leaving 5 bases unmatched. The CDR3 length is 15 residues. In germline, CDR1 is LNHDA, CDR2 SQIVND (reference sequence).

The chain combines TRBV7-6 with TRBJ1-1; 8 bases fit TRBD1. CDR1 and CDR2 from the germline V gene are SGHVS and FNYEAQ. Losses at the gene ends were 5 bases for V and 3 bases for J; bases not matched to a gene: 5. The CDR3 covers 14 residues. The CDR3: CASSRGQDYTEAFF. The CDR3 nucleotides are TGTGCCAGCAGCCGGGGACAGGACTACACTGAAGCTTTCTTT.

The chain carries TRBV5-6 and TRBJ2-7, with TRBD2 matching over 8 bases. V was pared by 0 bases and J by 3 bases, with 2 bases of the junction left unmatched. CDR1 is SGHDT, CDR2 YYEEEE, per germline. This CDR3 region has 14 residues. This CDR3 is CASSLVLADYEQYF. As DNA, the CDR3 is TGTGCCAGCAGCTTGGTACTAGCGGACTACGAGCAGTACTTC.

The chain couples TRBV28 to TRBJ1-1, with TRBD1 as a possible D gene (5 bases). The CDR3 is made up of 14 amino acids. Germline V CDR1 and CDR2: MDHEN, SYDVKM. Trimming removed 2 bases at V and 4 bases at J, with 11 bases between. The CDR3 spells CASSLQGPVTEAFF. For the CDR3, the DNA is TGTGCCAGCAGTTTACAGGGTCCCGTCACTGAAGCTTTCTTT.

A single count supports this clone. The gene calls are TRBV27 and TRBJ1-2; perhaps TRBD1 as D (6 bases). The CDR3 is made up of 17 amino acids. V was trimmed by 3 bases and J by 4 bases, leaving 21 bases between them. In germline, CDR1 is MNHEY, CDR2 SMNVEV (reference sequence). DNA of the CDR3: TGTGCCAGCAGTTTCCGCGGGAGCAGGGGAGTTAGCTATGGCTACACCTTC. Amino acid sequence: CASSFRGSRGVSYGYTF.

The V gene is TRBV7-3, the J gene TRBJ2-1, with TRBD2 matching 10 bases. Germline-derived CDR1 and CDR2 are SGHTA and FQGTGA. This CDR3 has 14 residues. V lost 2 bases to trimming and J lost 5 bases; unmatched junction nucleotides: 0. The CDR3 nucleotides read TGTGCCAGCAGCTTACTAGCGGGAGACAATGAGCAGTTCTTC. Amino acids: CASSLLAGDNEQFF.

The gene calls are TRBV5-5 and TRBJ2-2; D gene uncertain. V was pared by 2 bases and J by 6 bases, with 8 bases between. The germline V gene encodes CDR1 SGHKS and CDR2 YYEKEE (reference sequence). The CDR3 length is 13 residues. The CDR3 DNA sequence: TGTGCCAGCAGCTTTATTGGGCCCGGGGAGCTGTTTTTT. Its protein is CASSFIGPGELFF.

This chain connects TRBV6-6 to TRBJ1-1, with no clear D. The CDR3 length is 14 residues. Per germline, CDR1 MNHNY and CDR2 SVGAGI (reference sequence). The V end was cut by 5 bases, the J end by 3 bases, with 13 bases between. CDR3 amino acids: CASSKRALDTEAFF. CDR3 in DNA: TGTGCCAGCAGTAAGAGGGCTTTGGACACTGAAGCTTTCTTT.

The V gene is TRBV21-1, the J gene TRBJ2-7; TRBD1 is the table's D call, not checked against the DNA. TRBV21-1 is an annotated pseudogene. The CDR3 covers 16 residues. The CDR3 protein is CASSKALYRGNYEQYF. CDR3 nucleotide sequence: TGTGCCAGCAGCAAAGCGCTTTACAGGGGGAACTACGAGCAGTACTTC.

The chain combines TRBV4-1 with TRBJ2-1; 9 bases fit TRBD2. There are 19 residues in the CDR3. Germline assignment: CDR1 MGHRA and CDR2 YSYEKL. Trimming removed 2 bases from V and 8 bases from J; junction bases left unmatched: 19. CDR3 loop: CASSQIGGRAQYEHDEQFF. CDR3 nucleotide sequence: TGCGCCAGCAGCCAAATCGGCGGGAGGGCCCAGTATGAACACGATGAGCAGTTCTTC.

This clone was seen once. The chain employs TRBV5-1 and TRBJ2-7, with TRBD1 identical over 10 bases. Per the germline V gene, CDR1 is SGHRS and CDR2 is YFSETQ. Trimming cost V 3 bases and J 2 bases; bases outside gene matches: 5. This CDR3 region has 15 residues. The CDR3 DNA sequence: TGCGCCAGCAGCTCGACAGGGGGCACTCCCTACGAGCAGTACTTC. Protein: CASSSTGGTPYEQYF.

This chain uses TRBV5-1 with TRBJ1-2; D not certain. Germline V CDR1 and CDR2: SGHRS, YFSETQ. V was pared by 2 bases and J by 4 bases, with 12 bases between. There are 14 residues in the CDR3. The CDR3 nucleotides read TGCGCCAGCAGCTTAAGAACAGAGACCTATGGCTACACCTTC. This codes for CASSLRTETYGYTF.

CDR3 nucleotide sequence: TGTGCCAGTAGTAAGGTGACAGGTAGAGAAAAACTGTTTTTT. It is translated as CASSKVTGREKLFF. The chain carries TRBV19 and TRBJ1-4; D is perhaps TRBD1 (6 bases). CDR3 size: 14 residues. V lost 4 bases to trimming and J lost 8 bases, with 14 bases between them. The germline V gene encodes CDR1 LNHDA and CDR2 SQIVND (reference sequence).